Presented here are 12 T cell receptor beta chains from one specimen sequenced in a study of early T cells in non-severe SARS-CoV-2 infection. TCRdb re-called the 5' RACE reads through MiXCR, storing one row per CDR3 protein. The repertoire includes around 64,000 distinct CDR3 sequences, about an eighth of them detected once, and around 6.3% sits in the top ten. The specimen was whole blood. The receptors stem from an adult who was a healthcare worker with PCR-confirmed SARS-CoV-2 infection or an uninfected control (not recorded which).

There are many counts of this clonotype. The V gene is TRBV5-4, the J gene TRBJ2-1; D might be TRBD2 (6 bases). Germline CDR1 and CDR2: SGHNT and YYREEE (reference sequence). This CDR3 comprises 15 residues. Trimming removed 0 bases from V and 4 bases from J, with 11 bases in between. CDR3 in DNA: TGTGCCAGCAGCTTGGATGGGACTCGGTACAATGAGCAGTTCTTC. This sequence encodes CASSLDGTRYNEQFF.

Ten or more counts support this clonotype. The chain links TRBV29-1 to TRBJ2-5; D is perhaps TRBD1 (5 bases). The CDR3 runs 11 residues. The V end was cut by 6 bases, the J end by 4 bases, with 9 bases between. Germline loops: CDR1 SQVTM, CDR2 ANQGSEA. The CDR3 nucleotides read TGCAGCGTCAGGGTAGGAGAGACCCAGTACTTC. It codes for CSVRVGETQYF.

The CDR3 DNA reads as TGTGCCACCAGTGATTTGCAGGGGGCTAGCGGAAAAGAGACCCAGTACTTC. Translation gives CATSDLQGASGKETQYF. This chain joins TRBV24-1 and TRBJ2-5, with D tentatively TRBD1 (8 bases). In germline, CDR1 is KGHDR, CDR2 SFDVKD. This CDR3 has 17 residues. V was cut by 0 bases and J by 3 bases, with 16 bases left in between.

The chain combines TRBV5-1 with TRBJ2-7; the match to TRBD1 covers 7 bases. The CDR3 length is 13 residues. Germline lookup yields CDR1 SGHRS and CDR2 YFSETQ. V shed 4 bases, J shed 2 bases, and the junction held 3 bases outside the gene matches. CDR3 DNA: TGCGCCAGCAGCCTGGACAGGCCCTACGAGCAGTACTTC. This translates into CASSLDRPYEQYF.

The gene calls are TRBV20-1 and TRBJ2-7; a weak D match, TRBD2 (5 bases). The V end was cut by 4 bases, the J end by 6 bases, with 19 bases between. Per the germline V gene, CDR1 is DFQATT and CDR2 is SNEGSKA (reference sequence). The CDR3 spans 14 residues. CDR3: CSATTSSTLAEQYF. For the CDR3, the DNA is TGCAGTGCTACCACTAGTTCCACGTTGGCCGAGCAGTACTTC.

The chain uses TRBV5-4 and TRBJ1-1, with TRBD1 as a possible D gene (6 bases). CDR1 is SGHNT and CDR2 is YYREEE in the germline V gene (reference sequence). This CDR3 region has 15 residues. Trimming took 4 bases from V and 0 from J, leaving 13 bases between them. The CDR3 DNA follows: TGTGCCAGCAGCCCGACACAGGGAATGAACACTGAAGCTTTCTTT. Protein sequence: CASSPTQGMNTEAFF.

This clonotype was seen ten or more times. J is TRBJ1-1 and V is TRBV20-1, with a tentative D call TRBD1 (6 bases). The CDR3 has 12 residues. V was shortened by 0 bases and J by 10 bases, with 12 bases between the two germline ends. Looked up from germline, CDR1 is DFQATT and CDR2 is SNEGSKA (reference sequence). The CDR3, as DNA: TGCAGTGCTAGAGACGACAGGTGGAGAGCTTTCTTT. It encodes CSARDDRWRAFF.

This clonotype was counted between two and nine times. The CDR3 loop reads CASSVLPVNTGELFF. CDR3 nucleotides: TGTGCCAGCAGTGTACTACCCGTGAACACCGGGGAGCTGTTTTTT. The chain joins TRBV6-2 or TRBV6-3 to TRBJ2-2; D is undetermined. Germline V lookup: CDR1 MNHEY, CDR2 SVGEGT. Trimming stripped 5 bases from V and 1 base from J, with 11 bases between. The CDR3 length is 15 residues.

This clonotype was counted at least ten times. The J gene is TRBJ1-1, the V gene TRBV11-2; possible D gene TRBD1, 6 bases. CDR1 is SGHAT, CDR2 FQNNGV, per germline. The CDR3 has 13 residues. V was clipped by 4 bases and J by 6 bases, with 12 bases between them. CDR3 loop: CASSSSQGPEAFF. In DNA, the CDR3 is TGTGCCAGCAGCTCGTCACAGGGCCCTGAAGCTTTCTTT. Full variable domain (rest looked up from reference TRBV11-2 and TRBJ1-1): EAGVAQSPRYKIIEKRQSVAFWCNPISGHATLYWYQQILGQGPKLLIQFQNNGVVDDSQLPKDRFSAERLKGVDSTLKIQPAKLEDSAVYLCASSSSQGPEAFFGQGTRLTVV.

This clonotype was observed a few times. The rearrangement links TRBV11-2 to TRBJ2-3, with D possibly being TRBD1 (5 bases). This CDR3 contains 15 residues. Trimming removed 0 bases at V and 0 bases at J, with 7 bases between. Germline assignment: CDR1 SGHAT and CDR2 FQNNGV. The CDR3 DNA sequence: TGTGCCAGCAGCTTAGATCACAGGAGCACAGATACGCAGTATTTT. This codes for CASSLDHRSTDTQYF.

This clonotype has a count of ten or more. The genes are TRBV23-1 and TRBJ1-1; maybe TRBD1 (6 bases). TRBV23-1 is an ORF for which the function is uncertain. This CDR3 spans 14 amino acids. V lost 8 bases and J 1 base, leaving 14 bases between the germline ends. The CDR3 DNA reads TGCGCCAGCTCCCCCAGAGGGGGGAACACTGAAGCTTTCTTT. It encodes CASSPRGGNTEAFF.

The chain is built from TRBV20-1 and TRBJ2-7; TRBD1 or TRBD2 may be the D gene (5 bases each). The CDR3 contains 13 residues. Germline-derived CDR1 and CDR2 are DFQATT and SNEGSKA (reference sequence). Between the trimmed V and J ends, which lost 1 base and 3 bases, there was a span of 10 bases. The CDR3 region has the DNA TGCAGTGCTAGAGGGGACCGATACTACGAGCAGTACTTC. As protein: CSARGDRYYEQYF.